Listed here are 32 T cell receptor beta chains from one sample, sequenced in a study of blood T cell repertoires in COVID-19. Clones were sequenced by immunoSEQ multiplex PCR, and TCRdb holds only the in-frame ones, with some missing. The profile shows 120,000 or so clones, less than 75% of them singletons. Source material: peripheral blood. All receptors come from a human donor with acute or convalescent COVID-19. The donor label of this sample is uncertain.

The chain couples TRBV6-5 to TRBJ2-7, with a weak D call TRBD1 (6 bases). The ends were cut back, 7 bases at V and 2 bases at J, with 15 bases in the middle. From germline, CDR1 is MNHEY and CDR2 SVGAGI. There are 14 residues in the CDR3. The CDR3 DNA sequence: TGTGCCAGCACCGCGGACAGCGTACCCTACGAGCAGTACGTC. It yields the protein CASTADSVPYEQYV.

This clone has a handful of counts. The V call is TRBV6-5, the J call TRBJ2-7, with 8 bases fitting TRBD1. This CDR3 has 14 residues. Germline CDR1 and CDR2: MNHEY and SVGAGI. The trim removed 10 bases at V and 1 base at J, leaving 9 bases unmatched. This CDR3 reads CATTGQGGSYEQYF. CDR3 DNA: TGTGCCACCACAGGACAGGGTGGTTCCTACGAGCAGTACTTC.

In its sample, this clone was seen a few times. The chain combines TRBV6-4 with TRBJ1-2; 7 bases match TRBD1. The V gene end was trimmed by 2 bases and the J gene end by 5 bases; junction bases not matched to a gene: 8. This CDR3 has 15 amino acids. CDR1 MRHNA and CDR2 SNTAGT come from the germline V gene. CDR3 nucleotides: TGTGCCAGCAGTGACAGGTCAGGGGGAAAGTATGGCTACACCTTC. Its protein product is CASSDRSGGKYGYTF.

The rearrangement links TRBV6-1 to TRBJ1-3; unclear D gene. Germline V CDR1 and CDR2: MNHNS, SASEGT. Trimming took 0 bases from V and 0 from J, leaving 12 bases between them. This CDR3 has 17 amino acids. In DNA form, the CDR3 reads TGTGCCAGCAGTGAAGCGAGTAGCATTTACTCTGGAAACACCATATATTTT. It specifies CASSEASSIYSGNTIYF.

The chain links TRBV12-2 to TRBJ1-5; the table's D call, TRBD1, was not checked against the DNA. TRBV12-2 is recorded as a pseudogene. The CDR3 totals 15 residues. The CDR3 DNA reads TGTGCAAGTCGCGTTTCTGGACAGGGGAATCAGCCCCAGCATTTT. This sequence encodes CASRVSGQGNQPQHF.

The V and J genes are TRBV21-1 and TRBJ2-4; the table's D call of TRBD1 was not tested on the DNA. TRBV21-1 is flagged as a pseudogene. The CDR3 runs 15 residues. CDR3 loop: CASSTNRDAKNIQYF. The CDR3 coding sequence is TGTGCCAGCAGCACTAACAGGGATGCCAAAAACATTCAGTACTTC.

This chain links TRBV19 with TRBJ2-1; no firm D call. The CDR3 spans 13 residues. Trimming shortened V by 4 bases and J by 9 bases, and 13 bases separated the two germline ends. CDR1 LNHDA and CDR2 SQIVND come from the germline V gene (reference sequence). CDR3 sequence reads: CASSSQSHVEQFF. Here the CDR3 DNA reads TGTGCCAGTAGTAGCCAGTCCCACGTTGAGCAGTTCTTC. The complete variable domain, with remaining parts taken from reference TRBV19 and TRBJ2-1, reads DGGITQSPKYLFRKEGQNVTLSCEQNLNHDAMYWYRQDPGQGLRLIYYSQIVNDFQKGDIAEGYSVSREKKESFPLTVTSAQKNPTAFYLCASSSQSHVEQFFGPGTRLTVL.

This chain joins TRBV12-3 or TRBV12-4 and TRBJ1-2; tentatively, D is TRBD1 (6 bases). The V end lost 9 bases, the J end lost 1 base, and 9 bases lay between the germline ends. The CDR3 extends over 12 amino acids. The DNA of the CDR3 is TGTGCCAGTAACAGGGTTAACTATGGCTACACCTTC. This codes for CASNRVNYGYTF.

Points on this clone: Different DNA sequences within this sample yield the same CDR3. The chain is built from TRBV20-1 and TRBJ2-7, with TRBD1 as a possible D gene (6 bases). Germline CDR1 DFQATT, CDR2 SNEGSKA (reference sequence). The CDR3 covers 11 residues. V was clipped by 3 bases and J by 4 bases, with 7 bases between them. The CDR3 protein is CSARRGYEQYF. As DNA, the CDR3 is TGCAGTGCTAGGAGGGGGTACGAGCAGTACTTC.

This chain uses TRBV9 with TRBJ1-5, with a possible D match to TRBD1 (6 bases). CDR1 is SGDLS and CDR2 is YYNGEE in the germline V gene. This CDR3 is 15 amino acids long. Trimming removed 3 bases from V and 2 bases from J, with 12 bases in between. The CDR3 sequence is CASSAGGGGNQPQHF. DNA of the CDR3: TGTGCCAGCAGCGCGGGCGGGGGCGGCAATCAGCCCCAGCATTTT.

V usage is TRBV27 and J usage is TRBJ1-4; 8 bases match TRBD1. The germline V gene has CDR1 MNHEY and CDR2 SMNVEV (reference sequence). V was pared by 5 bases and J by 8 bases, with 7 bases of the junction left unmatched. The CDR3 has 14 residues. DNA for the CDR3: TGTGCCAGCAGTCCGACAGGGGTTGGGGAAAAACTGTTTTTT. It yields the protein CASSPTGVGEKLFF.

A single count supports this clone. The CDR3 nucleotides are TGTGCCAGCACGCGTCTAAGGAACACTGAAGCTTTCTTT. Translating it yields CASTRLRNTEAFF. The chain joins TRBV2 to TRBJ1-1; D not certain. Germline values: CDR1 SNHLY, CDR2 FYNNEI. The V end lost 7 bases, the J end lost 1 base, and 10 bases lay between the germline ends. The CDR3 covers 13 residues.

The rearrangement uses TRBV14 and TRBJ2-2; a possible D gene is TRBD1 (5 bases). Germline V gene data show CDR1 as SGHDN and CDR2 as FVKESK. This CDR3 has 16 residues. V was trimmed by 1 base and J by 1 base, leaving 10 bases between them. The CDR3 loop is CASSQGPDRNTGELFF. The CDR3, as DNA: TGTGCCAGCAGCCAAGGCCCCGACAGGAACACCGGGGAGCTGTTTTTT.

This clone occurred a few times. This chain joins TRBV6-5 and TRBJ2-4; D unresolved. The germline V gene encodes CDR1 MNHEY and CDR2 SVGAGI. The CDR3 has 16 amino acids. Trimming cost V 0 bases and J 2 bases, with 11 bases left between them. CDR3 sequence (DNA): TGTGCCAGCAGTTACTCGATCTACCAACCCAAAAACATTCAGTACTTC. Amino acid sequence: CASSYSIYQPKNIQYF.

This chain uses TRBV6-6 with TRBJ2-7; 10 nucleotides align to TRBD1. Per germline, CDR1 MNHNY and CDR2 SVGAGI (reference sequence). This CDR3 region has 14 residues. J was trimmed by 9 bases and V by 2 bases; bases with no gene match: 7. CDR3 sequence reads: CASSYGTGESGQYV. Here the CDR3 DNA reads TGTGCCAGCAGTTACGGGACAGGGGAATCGGGGCAGTACGTC.

This clone was detected a few times. The chain employs TRBV4-1 and TRBJ2-6; 8 bases agree with TRBD2. Germline V gene sequence: CDR1 MGHRA, CDR2 YSYEKL. Germline trimming cut 2 bases from V and 0 bases from J; bases unmatched to any gene: 6. The CDR3 loop spans 18 amino acids. The CDR3 loop reads CASSQLNRGGSGANVLTF. CDR3 in DNA: TGCGCCAGCAGCCAACTAAACCGGGGGGGCTCTGGGGCCAACGTCCTGACTTTC.

The CDR3 spells CATRRDRSEKLFF. In nucleotides, the CDR3 is TGTGCCACCCGCCGGGACAGAAGCGAAAAACTGTTTTTT. This chain links TRBV12-3 or TRBV12-4 with TRBJ1-4; 7 nucleotides line up with TRBD1. The trim removed 10 bases at V and 8 bases at J, leaving 10 bases unmatched. The CDR3 extends over 13 amino acids.

The J gene is TRBJ2-5, the V gene TRBV24-1; the D gene is possibly TRBD1 (6 bases). The germline gives CDR1 KGHDR, CDR2 SFDVKD. This CDR3 is built from 17 residues. Deletions cut 0 bases from V and 4 bases from J, with 17 bases between. CDR3 in amino acids: CATSDLRGDTRGETQYF. The DNA for the CDR3 is TGTGCCACCAGTGATTTGAGAGGGGACACCCGAGGAGAGACCCAGTACTTC.

The rearrangement uses TRBV5-1 and TRBJ2-2; no reliable D call. CDR3 length: 13 residues. The germline gives CDR1 SGHRS, CDR2 YFSETQ. Trimming took 5 bases from V and 4 from J, leaving 9 bases between them. CDR3 sequence (DNA): TGCGCCAGCAGTCCGGTGATCACCGGGGAGCTGTTTTTT. This translates into CASSPVITGELFF.

V and J are TRBV12-3 or TRBV12-4 and TRBJ1-2; TRBD1 might be the D (5 bases). The CDR3 totals 13 residues. Deletions cut 3 bases from V and 3 bases from J, with 8 bases between. CDR3 nucleotides: TGTGCCAGCAGTTTCGGGACTCACTATGGCTACACCTTC. It yields the protein CASSFGTHYGYTF.

The V call is TRBV28, the J call TRBJ1-1, with TRBD1 matching over 7 bases. J gave up 6 bases and V 4 bases, and 11 bases lay outside the gene matches. Germline V CDR1 and CDR2: MDHEN, SYDVKM. The CDR3 extends over 15 amino acids. This CDR3 reads CASSYDGQERSEAFF. The CDR3 bases are TGTGCCAGCAGTTACGACGGACAGGAACGATCTGAAGCTTTCTTT.

The CDR3 DNA follows: TGTGCCAGCAGCCGACAGGGGAATACTGGAAACACCATATATTTT. Residues: CASSRQGNTGNTIYF. V gene TRBV2 combines with J gene TRBJ1-3; 8 bases map to TRBD1. There are 15 residues in the CDR3. Germline-derived CDR1 and CDR2 are SNHLY and FYNNEI. V dropped 6 bases and J dropped 2; count of bases not matched to a gene: 6.

The rearrangement links TRBV28 to TRBJ2-5; D not resolved. Germline values: CDR1 MDHEN, CDR2 SYDVKM. Trimming removed 7 bases at V and 0 bases at J, with 18 bases between. The CDR3 has 16 amino acids. CDR3 DNA: TGTGCCAGCAACCCCCCGGGTACGGGTAACCAAGAGACCCAGTACTTC. Translation: CASNPPGTGNQETQYF. The complete variable domain, with remaining parts taken from reference TRBV28 and TRBJ2-5, reads DVKVTQSSRYLVKRTGEKVFLECVQDMDHENMFWYRQDPGLGLRLIYFSYDVKMKEKGDIPEGYSVSREKKERFSLILESASTNQTSMYLCASNPPGTGNQETQYFGPGTRLLVL.

The genes are TRBV6-5 and TRBJ1-2; 7 positions agree with TRBD1. CDR1 and CDR2 (germline): MNHEY, SVGAGI. The CDR3 has 14 residues. V lost 7 bases, J lost 7 bases, and 12 bases stayed unmatched. CDR3 sequence reads: CASIQPGTAPGYTF. The CDR3 nucleotides are TGTGCCAGCATCCAACCCGGGACAGCCCCTGGCTACACCTTC.

The table lists this clone with a few counts. This rearrangement joins TRBV5-5 to TRBJ2-7; weak D call: TRBD2 (7 bases). The length of the CDR3 is 17 residues. V lost 2 bases and J lost 5, with 23 bases in between. Germline values: CDR1 SGHKS, CDR2 YYEKEE (reference sequence). DNA of the CDR3: TGTGCCAGCAGCTTCACGGCGGGGGCTTTAGTGGGTGACGAGCAGTACTTC. This encodes CASSFTAGALVGDEQYF.

This clone is a singleton in its sample. This chain connects TRBV7-8 to TRBJ1-1; the match to TRBD1 covers 7 bases. With 5 bases clipped from V and 8 bases from J, the junction kept 14 bases outside the gene matches. The CDR3 extends over 15 amino acids. From germline, CDR1 is SGHVS and CDR2 FQNEAQ. This chain's CDR3 is CASSRSLTGKPEAFF. The CDR3 DNA sequence: TGTGCCAGCAGCCGGAGCCTGACAGGGAAGCCCGAAGCTTTCTTT.

The genes are TRBV6-5 and TRBJ2-1, with D unclear. With 2 bases removed from V and 7 bases from J, the gap between germline ends came to 12 bases. This CDR3 has 14 residues. Germline V lookup: CDR1 MNHEY, CDR2 SVGAGI. As DNA, the CDR3 is TGTGCCAGCAGTTACAGGTCCGGCAGGAATGAGCAGTTCTTC. It specifies CASSYRSGRNEQFF.

The CDR3 here is CASSSGLIQYF. The CDR3 DNA is TGTGCCAGCAGTTCCGGTCTGATTCAGTACTTC. The V call is TRBV28, the J call TRBJ2-4; D unclear. Germline-derived CDR1 and CDR2 are MDHEN and SYDVKM. The CDR3 totals 11 residues. Trimming removed 4 bases from V and 10 bases from J, with 8 bases in between.

In DNA form, the CDR3 reads TGTGCCAGCAGCTTATCTGGGGCAGGGGGCCGAGGCTACACCTTC. It codes for CASSLSGAGGRGYTF. This chain uses TRBV7-9 with TRBJ1-2, with 8 bases that match TRBD1. CDR1 and CDR2 (germline): SEHNR, FQNEAQ (reference sequence). CDR3 length equals 15 residues. Unmatched junction bases numbered 10, after V lost 2 bases and J lost 8 bases. Together with reference TRBV7-9 and TRBJ1-2, the CDR3 gives the full variable domain: DTGVSQNPRHKITKRGQNVTFRCDPISEHNRLYWYRQTLGQGPEFLTYFQNEAQLEKSRLLSDRFSAERPKGSFSTLEIQRTEQGDSAMYLCASSLSGAGGRGYTFGSGTRLTVV.

The chain has TRBV5-1 and TRBJ1-2; perhaps TRBD1 as D (6 bases). The CDR3 has 15 residues. Deletions cut 4 bases from V and 3 bases from J, with 16 bases between. Germline CDR1 reads SGHRS; CDR2 reads YFSETQ. CDR3 sequence (DNA): TGCGCCAGCAGCCGGGACCAGGGGAGAGACTATGGCTACACCTTC. This sequence encodes CASSRDQGRDYGYTF.

This clone was seen a handful of times. The chain couples TRBV7-8 to TRBJ2-3; D remains ambiguous. V was trimmed by 1 base and J by 2 bases, leaving 10 bases between them. Germline V gene sequence: CDR1 SGHVS, CDR2 FQNEAQ. This CDR3 has 15 amino acids. CDR3 residues: CASSLDRQDTDTQYF. The CDR3 DNA is TGTGCCAGCAGCTTAGATCGGCAGGACACAGATACGCAGTATTTT.

The chain carries TRBV27 and TRBJ2-3, with D possibly matching TRBD2 (6 bases). Germline CDR1 and CDR2: MNHEY and SMNVEV (reference sequence). CDR3 length: 14 amino acids. The V end lost 3 bases, the J end lost 9 bases, and 16 bases lay between the germline ends. The CDR3 DNA sequence: TGTGCCAGCAGTTTTCGGGCCCGTCGGGAGACGCAGTATTTT. This translates into CASSFRARRETQYF.